This T cell receptor beta chain was sequenced during a study of OX40 agonist ivuxolimab in advanced cancers. V was pared by 1 base and J by 5 bases, with 20 bases between. CDR1 is LNHDA, CDR2 SQIVND, per germline (reference sequence). The CDR3 runs 17 residues. Repertoires were generated with immunoSEQ multiplex PCR, while TCRdb's copy carries only in-frame clones and drops some. The data show 50,000 to 60,000 clones, 70% to 85% seen once. The receptor comes from an adult with an advanced solid tumor such as melanoma, head and neck, liver or kidney cancer. The J gene is TRBJ1-1, the V gene TRBV19; D gene ambiguous. Material: CD4+ or CD8+ T cells sorted from blood, obtained in a trial of the OX40 agonist ivuxolimab. This chain's CDR3 is CASSIGNKWVERTEAFF. The CDR3 region has the DNA TGTGCCAGTAGTATAGGTAACAAGTGGGTAGAGAGGACTGAAGCTTTCTTT.